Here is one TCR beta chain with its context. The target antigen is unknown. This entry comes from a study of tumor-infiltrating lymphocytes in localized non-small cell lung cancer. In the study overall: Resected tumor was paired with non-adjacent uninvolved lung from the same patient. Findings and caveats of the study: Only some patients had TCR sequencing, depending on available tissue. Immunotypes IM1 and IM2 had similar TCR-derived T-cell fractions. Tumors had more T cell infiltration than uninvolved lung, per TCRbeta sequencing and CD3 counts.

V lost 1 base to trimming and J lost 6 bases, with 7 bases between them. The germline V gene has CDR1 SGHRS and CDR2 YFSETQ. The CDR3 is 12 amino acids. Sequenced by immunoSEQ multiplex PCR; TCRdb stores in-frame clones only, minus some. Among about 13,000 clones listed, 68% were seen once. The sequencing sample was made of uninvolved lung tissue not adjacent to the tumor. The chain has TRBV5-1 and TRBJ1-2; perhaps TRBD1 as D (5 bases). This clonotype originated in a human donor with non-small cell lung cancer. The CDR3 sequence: CASSLMGDGYTF. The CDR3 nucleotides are TGCGCCAGCAGCTTGATGGGGGATGGCTACACCTTC.